These 7 T cell receptor beta chains were all obtained from the same sample, sequenced in a study of T cell responses to AZD1222 COVID-19 vaccine. The data were produced by immunoSEQ multiplex PCR, yet TCRdb's version contains in-frame clones alone and is incomplete. The table records about 110,000 clones, about 91% of them present only once. The input for sequencing was peripheral blood, taken on day 0 of AZD1222 vaccination. These receptors came from an adult in good health.

The chain is built from TRBV28 and TRBJ1-2; D gene unclear. Germline V gives CDR1 MDHEN, CDR2 SYDVKM. Between the trimmed V and J ends, which lost 0 bases and 8 bases, there was a span of 10 bases. The CDR3 spans 13 residues. CDR3 residues: CASSLWASNGYTF. CDR3 DNA: TGTGCCAGCAGTTTATGGGCCTCAAACGGCTACACCTTC.

The chain combines TRBV4-3 with TRBJ1-2, with unresolved D. Germline V gene lookup returns CDR1 LGHNA and CDR2 YSLEER. This CDR3 region has 15 residues. The V end lost 1 base, the J end lost 1 base, and 10 bases lay between the germline ends. In DNA form, the CDR3 reads TGCGCCAGCAGCCAAGTCTCCAGTCTTAACTATGGCTACACCTTC. Amino acid sequence: CASSQVSSLNYGYTF.

This clone was seen only once. This chain connects TRBV28 to TRBJ1-2; no definite D call. V was clipped by 2 bases and J by 5 bases, with 6 bases between them. The germline gives CDR1 MDHEN, CDR2 SYDVKM. There are 12 residues in the CDR3. Here the CDR3 reads CASSLGRYGYTF. As DNA, the CDR3 is TGTGCCAGCAGTTTAGGGAGGTATGGCTACACCTTC.

This sequence joins TRBV19 and TRBJ1-1, with D unclear. Between the trimmed V and J ends, which lost 6 bases and 10 bases, there was a span of 21 bases. Germline CDR1 LNHDA, CDR2 SQIVND (reference sequence). This CDR3 region has 14 residues. In DNA form, the CDR3 reads TGTGCCAGTAGGAAAGAGCAGAGTGGAGGATCAGCTTTCTTT. Translation gives CASRKEQSGGSAFF.

The chain is built from TRBV10-1 and TRBJ2-5, with 14 nucleotides matching TRBD2. Germline-derived CDR1 and CDR2 are WNHNN and SYGVQD (reference sequence). CDR3 size: 16 residues. V trimming: 2 bases; J trimming: 1 base; junction bases outside the gene matches: 0. The CDR3 coding sequence is TGCGCCAGCAGTGAGGGGACTAGCGGGGGCCAAGAGACCCAGTACTTC. Protein sequence: CASSEGTSGGQETQYF.

The chain joins TRBV5-1 to TRBJ2-1; perhaps TRBD1 as D (5 bases). The CDR3 sequence is 18 residues long. Trimming removed 0 bases at V and 0 bases at J, with 16 bases between. Germline V gives CDR1 SGHRS, CDR2 YFSETQ. The CDR3 DNA reads as TGCGCCAGCAGCTTGGCCTCCTGGGGCGCCAACTCCTACAATGAGCAGTTCTTC. Amino acid sequence: CASSLASWGANSYNEQFF.

V usage is TRBV6-5 and J usage is TRBJ2-3; D tentatively fits TRBD1 or TRBD2 (5 bases each). V dropped 7 bases and J dropped 4 bases, with 18 bases sitting between them. The germline CDR1 and CDR2 sequences are MNHEY and SVGAGI. The CDR3 length is 15 residues. The CDR3 sequence: CASTLRDRRADTQYF. The DNA for the CDR3 is TGTGCCAGCACTCTCCGGGACCGCCGTGCAGATACGCAGTATTTT.